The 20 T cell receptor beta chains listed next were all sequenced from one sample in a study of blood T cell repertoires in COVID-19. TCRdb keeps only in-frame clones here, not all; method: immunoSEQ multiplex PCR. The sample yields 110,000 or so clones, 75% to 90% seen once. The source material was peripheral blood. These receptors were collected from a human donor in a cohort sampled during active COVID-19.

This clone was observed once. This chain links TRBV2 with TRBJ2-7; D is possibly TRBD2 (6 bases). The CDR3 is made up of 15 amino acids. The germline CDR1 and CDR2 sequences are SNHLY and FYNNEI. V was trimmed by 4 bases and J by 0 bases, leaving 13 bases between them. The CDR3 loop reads CASSARTILSYEQYF. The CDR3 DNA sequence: TGTGCCAGCAGTGCAAGGACTATTCTCTCCTACGAGCAGTACTTC.

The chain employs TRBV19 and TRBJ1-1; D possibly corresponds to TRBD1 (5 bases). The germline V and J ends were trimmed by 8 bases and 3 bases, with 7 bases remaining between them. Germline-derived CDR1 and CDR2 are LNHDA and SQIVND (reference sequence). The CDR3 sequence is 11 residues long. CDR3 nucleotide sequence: TGTGCCAGTCAGGGATACACTGAAGCTTTCTTT. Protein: CASQGYTEAFF.

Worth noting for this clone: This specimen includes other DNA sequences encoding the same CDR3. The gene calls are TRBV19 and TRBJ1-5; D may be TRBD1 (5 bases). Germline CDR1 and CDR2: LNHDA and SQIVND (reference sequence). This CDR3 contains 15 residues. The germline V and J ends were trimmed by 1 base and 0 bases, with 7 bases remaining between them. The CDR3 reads CASSIGDSSNQPQHF. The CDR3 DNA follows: TGTGCCAGTAGTATAGGAGACAGTAGCAATCAGCCCCAGCATTTT.

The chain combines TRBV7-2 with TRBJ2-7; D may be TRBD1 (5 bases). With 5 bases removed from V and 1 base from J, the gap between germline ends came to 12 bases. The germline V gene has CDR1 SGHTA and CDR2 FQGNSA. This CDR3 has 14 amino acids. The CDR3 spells CASSPQTASYEQYF. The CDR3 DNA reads TGTGCCAGCAGCCCACAGACAGCTTCCTACGAGCAGTACTTC.

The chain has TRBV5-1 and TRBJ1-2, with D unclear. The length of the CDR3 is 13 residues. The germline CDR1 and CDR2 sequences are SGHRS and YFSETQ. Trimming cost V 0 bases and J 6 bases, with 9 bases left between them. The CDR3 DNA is TGCGCCAGCAGCTTGGGACCAGGCGATGGCTACACCTTC. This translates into CASSLGPGDGYTF.

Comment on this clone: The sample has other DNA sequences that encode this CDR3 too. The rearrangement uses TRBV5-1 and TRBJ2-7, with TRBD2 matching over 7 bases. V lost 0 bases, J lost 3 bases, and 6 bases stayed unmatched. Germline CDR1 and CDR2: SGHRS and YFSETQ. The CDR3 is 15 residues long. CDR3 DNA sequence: TGCGCCAGCAGCTTGGCGGGGGGTCTTTTCTACGAGCAGTACTTC. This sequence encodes CASSLAGGLFYEQYF.

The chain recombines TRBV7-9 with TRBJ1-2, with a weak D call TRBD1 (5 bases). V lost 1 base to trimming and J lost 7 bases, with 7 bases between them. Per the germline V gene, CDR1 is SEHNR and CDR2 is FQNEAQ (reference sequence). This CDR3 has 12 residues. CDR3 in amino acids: CASSLDQGGYTF. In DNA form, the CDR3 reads TGTGCCAGCAGCTTAGATCAGGGTGGCTACACCTTC.

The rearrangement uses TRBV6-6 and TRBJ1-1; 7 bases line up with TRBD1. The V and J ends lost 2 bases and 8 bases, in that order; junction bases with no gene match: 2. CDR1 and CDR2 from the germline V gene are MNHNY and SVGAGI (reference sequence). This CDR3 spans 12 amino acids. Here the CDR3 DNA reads TGTGCCAGCAGTTACACGGGACAGGAAGCTTTCTTT. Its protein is CASSYTGQEAFF.

CDR3 in DNA: TGTGCCAGCAGTACCCGGACAGGGTTGGGAGAGACCCAGTACTTC. Translation: CASSTRTGLGETQYF. The V call is TRBV6-6, the J call TRBJ2-5; 8 positions agree with TRBD1. Trimming removed 5 bases from V and 4 bases from J; junction bases left unmatched: 9. Germline V lookup: CDR1 MNHNY, CDR2 SVGAGI (reference sequence). This CDR3 spans 15 amino acids.

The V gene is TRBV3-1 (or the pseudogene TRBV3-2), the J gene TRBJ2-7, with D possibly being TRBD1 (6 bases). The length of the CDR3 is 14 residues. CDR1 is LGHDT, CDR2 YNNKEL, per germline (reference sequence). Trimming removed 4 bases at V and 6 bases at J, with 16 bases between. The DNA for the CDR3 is TGTGCCAGCAGCCCACAAATGGGGGCCGGCGAGCAGTACTTC. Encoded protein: CASSPQMGAGEQYF.

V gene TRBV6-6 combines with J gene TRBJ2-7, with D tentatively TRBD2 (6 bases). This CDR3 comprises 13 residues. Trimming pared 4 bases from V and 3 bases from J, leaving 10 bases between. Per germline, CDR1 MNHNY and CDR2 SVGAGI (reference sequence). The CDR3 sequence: CASSFGTYYEQYF. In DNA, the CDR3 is TGTGCCAGCAGTTTCGGGACTTACTACGAGCAGTACTTC.

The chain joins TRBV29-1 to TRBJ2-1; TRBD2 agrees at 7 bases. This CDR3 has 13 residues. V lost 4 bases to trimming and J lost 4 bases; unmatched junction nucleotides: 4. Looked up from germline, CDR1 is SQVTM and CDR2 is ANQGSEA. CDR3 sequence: CSVVWRGYNEQFF. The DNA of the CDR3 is TGCAGCGTTGTTTGGCGGGGGTACAATGAGCAGTTCTTC.

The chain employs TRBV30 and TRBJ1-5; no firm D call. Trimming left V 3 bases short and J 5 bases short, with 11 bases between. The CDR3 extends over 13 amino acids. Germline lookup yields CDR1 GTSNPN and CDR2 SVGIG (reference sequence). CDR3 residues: CAWSPSADQPQHF. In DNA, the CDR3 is TGTGCCTGGAGCCCCTCCGCGGATCAGCCCCAGCATTTT.

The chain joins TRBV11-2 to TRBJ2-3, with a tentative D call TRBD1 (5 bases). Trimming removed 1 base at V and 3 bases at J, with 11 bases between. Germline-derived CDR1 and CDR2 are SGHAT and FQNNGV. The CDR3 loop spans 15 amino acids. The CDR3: CASSLGGRATDTQYF. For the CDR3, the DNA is TGTGCCAGCAGCTTAGGCGGCAGGGCTACAGATACGCAGTATTTT.

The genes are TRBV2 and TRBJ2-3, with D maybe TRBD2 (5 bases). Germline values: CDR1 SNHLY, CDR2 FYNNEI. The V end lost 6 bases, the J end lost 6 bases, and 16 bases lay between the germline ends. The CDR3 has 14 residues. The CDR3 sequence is CASRGPDGVDTQYF. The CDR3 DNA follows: TGTGCCAGCAGAGGACCGGACGGGGTGGATACGCAGTATTTT.

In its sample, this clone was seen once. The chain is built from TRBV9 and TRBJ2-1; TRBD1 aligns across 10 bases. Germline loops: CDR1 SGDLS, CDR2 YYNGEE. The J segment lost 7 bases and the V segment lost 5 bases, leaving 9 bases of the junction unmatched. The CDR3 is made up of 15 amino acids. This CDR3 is CASSEGTGAKNEQFF. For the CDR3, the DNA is TGTGCCAGCAGTGAAGGGACAGGGGCTAAAAATGAGCAGTTCTTC.

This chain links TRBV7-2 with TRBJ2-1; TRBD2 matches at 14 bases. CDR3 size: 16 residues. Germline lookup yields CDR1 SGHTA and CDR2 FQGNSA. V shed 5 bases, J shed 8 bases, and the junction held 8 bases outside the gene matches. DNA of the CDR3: TGTGCCAGCAGCCAACGACTAGCGGGGGGGTGGGATGAGCAGTTCTTC. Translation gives CASSQRLAGGWDEQFF.

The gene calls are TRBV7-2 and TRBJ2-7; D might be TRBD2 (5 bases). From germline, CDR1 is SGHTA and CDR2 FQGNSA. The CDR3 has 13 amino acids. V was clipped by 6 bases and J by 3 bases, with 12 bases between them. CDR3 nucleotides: TGTGCCAGCAGTAGAGGGAGCATCTACGAGCAGTACTTC. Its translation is CASSRGSIYEQYF.

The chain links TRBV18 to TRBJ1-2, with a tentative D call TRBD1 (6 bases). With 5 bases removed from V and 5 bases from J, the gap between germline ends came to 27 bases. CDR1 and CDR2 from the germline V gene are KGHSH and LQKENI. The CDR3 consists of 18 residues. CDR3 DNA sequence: TGTGCCAGCTCAGCATTCGGGGGGCCAAACCAAGTGAGGTATGGCTACACCTTC. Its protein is CASSAFGGPNQVRYGYTF.

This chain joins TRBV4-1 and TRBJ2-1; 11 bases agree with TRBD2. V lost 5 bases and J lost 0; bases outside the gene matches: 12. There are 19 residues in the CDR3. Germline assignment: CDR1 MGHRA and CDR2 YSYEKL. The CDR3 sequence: CASSGPSGGPMSSYNEQFF. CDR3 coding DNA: TGCGCCAGCAGCGGGCCTAGCGGGGGGCCAATGAGCTCCTACAATGAGCAGTTCTTC.